A single sample gave rise to the 6 T cell receptor beta chains below, sequenced in a study of preoperative IRX-2 immunotherapy in early breast cancer. As for treatment: preoperative locoregional IRX-2 cytokine immunotherapy. The table came from immunoSEQ multiplex PCR; TCRdb's copy has only in-frame clones and leaves some out. The sample lists over 25,000 clones, roughly 80% occurring once. The material was lymph node tissue, obtained from a patient treated with IRX-2 immunotherapy. The receptors shown here come from a human donor with breast cancer.

J is TRBJ2-1 and V is TRBV15; 7 nucleotides match TRBD2. The CDR3 extends over 14 amino acids. The germline V gene encodes CDR1 LNHNV and CDR2 YYDKDF (reference sequence). The junction had 4 bases not matched to a gene; V was cut back by 0 bases and J by 8 bases. The CDR3 DNA reads TGTGCCACCAGCAGAGATCCGGCGGGGGATGAGCAGTTCTTC. Its protein product is CATSRDPAGDEQFF.

The chain carries TRBV6-8 and TRBJ2-2; D remains ambiguous. The length of the CDR3 is 13 residues. CDR1 MNHGY and CDR2 SAAAGT come from the germline V gene. Trimming pared 2 bases from V and 7 bases from J, leaving 8 bases between. DNA of the CDR3: TGTGCCAGCAGTTACCGTCCCCGCGGGGAGCTGTTTTTT. It translates to CASSYRPRGELFF.

The genes are TRBV28 and TRBJ2-6; 9 bases agree with TRBD2. V lost 1 base and J lost 0; bases outside the gene matches: 10. CDR1 and CDR2 (germline): MDHEN, SYDVKM. CDR3 length: 20 residues. The CDR3: CASSLYSGSLVLSGANVLTF. In nucleotides, the CDR3 is TGTGCCAGCAGTTTATATAGCGGGAGCTTAGTCCTCTCTGGGGCCAACGTCCTGACTTTC.

The count of this clone is one. A read error may account for a junction end that differs from germline. DNA for the CDR3: TGTGCCAGCAGCCCTAGAACAGGGGCCTGGACTAGCGGGCGAACCCGTACCTACGTGCAGTACTTC. Translation: CASSPRTGAWTSGRTRTYVQYF. The chain uses TRBV28 and TRBJ2-7; TRBD2 aligns across 11 bases. This CDR3 is 22 amino acids long. Germline V CDR1 and CDR2: MDHEN, SYDVKM.

This clone came up a few times. This chain uses TRBV7-2 with TRBJ2-7; no clear D. V lost 0 bases and J lost 2, with 11 bases in between. Germline values: CDR1 SGHTA, CDR2 FQGNSA. The CDR3 length is 15 residues. The CDR3 nucleotides read TGTGCCAGCAGCTTAGCCAATATACCCACCTACGAGCAGTACTTC. Protein: CASSLANIPTYEQYF. Full variable domain (outside the CDR3, taken from reference TRBV7-2 and TRBJ2-7): GAGVSQSPSNKVTEKGKDVELRCDPISGHTALYWYRQSLGQGLEFLIYFQGNSAPDKSGLPSDRFSAERTGGSVSTLTIQRTQQEDSAVYLCASSLANIPTYEQYFGPGTRLTVT.

The chain links TRBV28 to TRBJ2-2; TRBD2 matches at 7 bases. V dropped 7 bases and J dropped 2; count of bases not matched to a gene: 7. The germline V gene encodes CDR1 MDHEN and CDR2 SYDVKM. The CDR3 consists of 15 residues. DNA of the CDR3: TGTGCCAGCAATGACCCGGGAGGAAACACCGGGGAGCTGTTTTTT. This sequence encodes CASNDPGGNTGELFF. Looking up the rest from reference TRBV28 and TRBJ2-2 gives the full variable domain: DVKVTQSSRYLVKRTGEKVFLECVQDMDHENMFWYRQDPGLGLRLIYFSYDVKMKEKGDIPEGYSVSREKKERFSLILESASTNQTSMYLCASNDPGGNTGELFFGEGSRLTVL.